This TCR beta chain was identified in a study of T cells after yellow fever vaccination. Study context: Libraries from low-cell-number fractions were prepared with the SMART-Seq v4 Ultra Low Input RNA kit.

Trimming stripped 0 bases from V and 3 bases from J, with 11 bases between. CDR1 and CDR2 (germline): LGHNA, YSLEER. The CDR3 totals 15 residues. Study-wide points: A large majority of primary-vaccination clones showed up again after the booster (around 96% CD4, about 87% CD8). FACS-sorted repertoires could contain abundant clonotypes contaminating from the bulk population.

Template switching by 5'RACE produced TCR cDNA, adding a universal primer site and UMIs. TCRdb re-called the 5' RACE reads through MiXCR, storing one row per CDR3 protein. The sample has around 160,000 distinct CDR3 sequences, about 7% seen once. Ten or more counts support this clonotype. What it binds is not known. The J gene is TRBJ1-1, the V gene TRBV4-3; D is perhaps TRBD1 (6 bases). The clonotype was recovered from a man aged 18 to 29 who received the YFV17D yellow fever vaccine. The input for sequencing was CD4+ T cells sorted from PBMCs, taken 4 to 6 days after the first yellow fever vaccination. CDR3 loop: CASSQDRGLHTEAFF. CDR3 sequence (DNA): TGCGCCAGCAGCCAAGATAGGGGGTTGCACACTGAAGCTTTCTTT.